The present T cell receptor beta chain was sequenced within a study of CD4 T cells in relation to SARS-CoV-2 and coronaviruses. The wider study: The negative reference was HIV-1 Nef peptide pool or peptide-free culture. Study-wide results and caveats: Compared with monoreactive clones, crossreactive clones showed significantly weaker SARS-CoV-2 expansion.

This CDR3 region has 15 residues. The V gene's germline CDR1 is SGHAT and CDR2 FQNNGV. The V and J ends lost 5 bases and 7 bases respectively, with 20 bases between them. CD4+ T cells from unexposed donors were obtained before the COVID-19 pandemic (2011-2018). The cells were cultured for about 10 days before CD4+ T cells were isolated. On days 3 and 7, cultures got half fresh IL-2 medium. Clones were read by immunoSEQ multiplex PCR, and TCRdb kept only the in-frame ones, dropping some. The table shows some 26,000 clones, with 60% to 80% occurring only once. Notes on this clone: Its antigen is unidentified.

Material: CD4+ T cells from PBMCs, cultured in vitro. The source of this sequence is a human donor in good health. The rearrangement links TRBV11-2 to TRBJ2-5; D could derive from TRBD1 or TRBD2 (5 bases each). CDR3 DNA: TGTGCCAGCAGCCAACTGAGGGGCCCCGGATCGACCCAGTACTTC. Its translation is CASSQLRGPGSTQYF.